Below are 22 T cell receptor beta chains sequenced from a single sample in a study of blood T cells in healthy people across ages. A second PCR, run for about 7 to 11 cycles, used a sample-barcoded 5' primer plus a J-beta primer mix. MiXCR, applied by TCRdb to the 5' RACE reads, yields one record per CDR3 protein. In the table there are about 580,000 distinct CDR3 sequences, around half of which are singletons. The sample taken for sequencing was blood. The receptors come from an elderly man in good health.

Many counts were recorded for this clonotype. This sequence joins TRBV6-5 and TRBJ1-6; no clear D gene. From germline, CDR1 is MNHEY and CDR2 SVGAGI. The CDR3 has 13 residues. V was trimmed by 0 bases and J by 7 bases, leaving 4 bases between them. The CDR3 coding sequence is TGTGCCAGCAGTTACTCGGTGAATTCACCCCTCCACTTT. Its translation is CASSYSVNSPLHF.

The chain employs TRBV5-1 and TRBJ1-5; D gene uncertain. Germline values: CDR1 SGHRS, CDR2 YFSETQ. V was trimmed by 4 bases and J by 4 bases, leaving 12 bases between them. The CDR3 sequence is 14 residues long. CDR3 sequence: CASSVEGRNQPQHF. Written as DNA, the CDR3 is TGCGCCAGCAGCGTGGAGGGCAGAAATCAGCCCCAGCATTTT.

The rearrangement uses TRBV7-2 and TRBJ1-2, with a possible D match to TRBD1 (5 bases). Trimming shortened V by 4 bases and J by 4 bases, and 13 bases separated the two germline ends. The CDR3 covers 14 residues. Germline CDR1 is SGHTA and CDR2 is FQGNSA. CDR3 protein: CASSSSGPGYGYTF. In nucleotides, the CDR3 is TGTGCCAGCAGCTCCTCAGGGCCTGGCTATGGCTACACCTTC.

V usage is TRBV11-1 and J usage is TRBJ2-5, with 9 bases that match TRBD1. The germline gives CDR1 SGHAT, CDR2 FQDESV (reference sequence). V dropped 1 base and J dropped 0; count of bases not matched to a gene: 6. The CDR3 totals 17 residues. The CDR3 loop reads CASSLVGDRGDQETQYF. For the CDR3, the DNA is TGTGCCAGCAGCTTAGTCGGAGACAGGGGGGACCAAGAGACCCAGTACTTC.

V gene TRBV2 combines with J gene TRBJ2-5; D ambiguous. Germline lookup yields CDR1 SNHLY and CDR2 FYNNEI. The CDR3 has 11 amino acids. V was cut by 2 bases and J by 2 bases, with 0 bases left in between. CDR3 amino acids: CASSEQETQYF. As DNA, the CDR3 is TGTGCCAGCAGTGAACAAGAGACCCAGTACTTC.

The CDR3: CASSVVLAGREAFF. DNA of the CDR3: TGTGCCAGCAGTGTGGTTTTGGCAGGGCGGGAAGCTTTCTTT. The chain recombines TRBV2 with TRBJ1-1; tentative D call: TRBD1 (5 bases). V lost 4 bases to trimming and J lost 8 bases, with 17 bases between them. This CDR3 contains 14 residues. CDR1 and CDR2 (germline): SNHLY, FYNNEI.

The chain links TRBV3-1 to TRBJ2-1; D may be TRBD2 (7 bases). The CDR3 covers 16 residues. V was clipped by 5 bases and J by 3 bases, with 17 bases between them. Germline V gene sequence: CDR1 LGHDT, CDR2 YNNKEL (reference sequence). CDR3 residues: CASSTSGGGVYNEQFF. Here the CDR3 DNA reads TGTGCCAGCAGCACGTCCGGAGGGGGGGTCTACAATGAGCAGTTCTTC.

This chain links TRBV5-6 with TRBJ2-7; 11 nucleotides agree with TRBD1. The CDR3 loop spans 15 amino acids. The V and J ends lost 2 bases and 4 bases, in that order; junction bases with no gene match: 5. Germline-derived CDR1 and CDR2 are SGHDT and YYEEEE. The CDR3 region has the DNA TGTGCCAGCAGCTTTGGCGGGGACAGGGGGTACGAGCAGTACTTC. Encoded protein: CASSFGGDRGYEQYF.

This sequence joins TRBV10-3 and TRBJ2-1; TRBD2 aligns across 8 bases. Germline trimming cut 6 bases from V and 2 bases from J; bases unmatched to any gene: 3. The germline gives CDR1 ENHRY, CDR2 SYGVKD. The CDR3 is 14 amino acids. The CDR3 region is CAIRSGRAYNEQFF. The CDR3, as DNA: TGTGCCATCAGGAGCGGGAGAGCCTACAATGAGCAGTTCTTC.

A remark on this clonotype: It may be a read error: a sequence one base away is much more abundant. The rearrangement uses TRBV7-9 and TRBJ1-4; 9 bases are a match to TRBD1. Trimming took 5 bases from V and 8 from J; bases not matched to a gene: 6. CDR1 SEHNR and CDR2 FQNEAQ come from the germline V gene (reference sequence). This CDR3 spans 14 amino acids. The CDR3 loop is CASSIGQGKEKLFF. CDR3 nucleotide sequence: TGTGCCAGCAGCATCGGACAGGGGAAAGAAAAACTGTTTTTT. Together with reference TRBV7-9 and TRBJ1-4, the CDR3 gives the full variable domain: DTGVSQNPRHKITKRGQNVTFRCDPISEHNRLYWYRQTLGQGPEFLTYFQNEAQLEKSRLLSDRFSAERPKGSFSTLEIQRTEQGDSAMYLCASSIGQGKEKLFFGSGTQLSVL.

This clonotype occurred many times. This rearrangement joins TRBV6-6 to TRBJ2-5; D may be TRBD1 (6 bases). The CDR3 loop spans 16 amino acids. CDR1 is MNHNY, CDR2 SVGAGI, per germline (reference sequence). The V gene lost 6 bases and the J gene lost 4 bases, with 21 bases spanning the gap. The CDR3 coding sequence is TGTGCCAGCAGGAAGGGGAGAACAGGGTCGGGAGAGACCCAGTACTTC. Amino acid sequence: CASRKGRTGSGETQYF.

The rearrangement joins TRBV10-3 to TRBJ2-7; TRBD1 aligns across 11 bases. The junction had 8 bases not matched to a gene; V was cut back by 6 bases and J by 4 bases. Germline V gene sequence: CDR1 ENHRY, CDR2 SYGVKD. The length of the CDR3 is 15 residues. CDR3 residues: CAIRPGGQGDYEQYF. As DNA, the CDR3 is TGTGCCATCAGGCCCGGGGGACAGGGGGATTACGAGCAGTACTTC.

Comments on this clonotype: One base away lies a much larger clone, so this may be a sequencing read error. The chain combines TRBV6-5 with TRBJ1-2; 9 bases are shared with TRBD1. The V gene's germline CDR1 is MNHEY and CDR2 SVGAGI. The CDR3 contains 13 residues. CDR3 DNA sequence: TGTGCCTGCAGTCACAGGGGGCGAGATGGCTACACCTTC. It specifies CACSHRGRDGYTF.

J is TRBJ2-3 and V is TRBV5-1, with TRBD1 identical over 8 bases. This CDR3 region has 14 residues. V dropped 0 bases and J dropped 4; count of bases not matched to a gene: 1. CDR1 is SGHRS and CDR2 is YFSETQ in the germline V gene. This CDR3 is CASSLADRADTQYF. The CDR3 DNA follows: TGCGCCAGCAGCTTGGCGGACAGGGCAGATACGCAGTATTTT.

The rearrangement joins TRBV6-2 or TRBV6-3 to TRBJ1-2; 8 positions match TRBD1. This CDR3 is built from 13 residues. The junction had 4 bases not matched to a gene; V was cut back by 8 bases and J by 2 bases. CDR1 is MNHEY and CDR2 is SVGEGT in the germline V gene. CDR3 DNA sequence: TGTGCCAGCTCCAGGGGGCCCAACTATGGCTACACCTTC. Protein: CASSRGPNYGYTF.

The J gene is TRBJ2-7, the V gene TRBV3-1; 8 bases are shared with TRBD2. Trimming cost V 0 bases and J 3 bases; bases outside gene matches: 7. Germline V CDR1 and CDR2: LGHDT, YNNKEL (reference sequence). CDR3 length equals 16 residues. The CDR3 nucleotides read TGTGCCAGCAGCCAAGACGTGGCGGGGGGTAACTACGAGCAGTACTTC. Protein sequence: CASSQDVAGGNYEQYF.

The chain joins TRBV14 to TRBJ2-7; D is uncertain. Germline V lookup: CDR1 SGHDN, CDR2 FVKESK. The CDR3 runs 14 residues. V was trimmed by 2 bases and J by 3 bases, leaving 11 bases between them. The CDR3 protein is CASSQLAVHYEQYF. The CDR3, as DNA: TGTGCCAGCAGCCAACTGGCTGTACACTACGAGCAGTACTTC.

The CDR3 DNA follows: TGTGCCAGCAGCTTTACCAAGGACGGGGGATCGACCCTCCACTTT. It specifies CASSFTKDGGSTLHF. The V call is TRBV6-5, the J call TRBJ1-6; D may be TRBD1 (5 bases). Trimming left V 6 bases short and J 14 bases short, with 23 bases between. CDR3 length equals 15 residues. Per germline, CDR1 MNHEY and CDR2 SVGAGI.

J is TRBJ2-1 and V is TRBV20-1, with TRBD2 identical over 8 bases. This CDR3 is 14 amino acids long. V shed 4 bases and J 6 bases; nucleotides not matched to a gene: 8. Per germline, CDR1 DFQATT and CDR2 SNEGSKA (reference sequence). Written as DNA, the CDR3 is TGCAGTGCTAAGTCGGGGGGGCCCCTCAATGAGCAGTTCTTC. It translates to CSAKSGGPLNEQFF.

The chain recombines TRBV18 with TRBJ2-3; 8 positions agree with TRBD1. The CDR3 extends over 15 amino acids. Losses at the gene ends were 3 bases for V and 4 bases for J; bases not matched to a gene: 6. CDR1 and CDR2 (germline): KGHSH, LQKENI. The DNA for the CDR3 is TGTGCCAGCTCACCGAGACAGGGGACCGCAGATACGCAGTATTTT. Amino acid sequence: CASSPRQGTADTQYF.

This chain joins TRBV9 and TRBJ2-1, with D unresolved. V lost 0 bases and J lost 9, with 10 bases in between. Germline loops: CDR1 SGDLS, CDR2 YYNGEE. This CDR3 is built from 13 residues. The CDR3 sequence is CASSVEVGIEQFF. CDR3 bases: TGTGCCAGCAGCGTAGAGGTGGGAATTGAGCAGTTCTTC.

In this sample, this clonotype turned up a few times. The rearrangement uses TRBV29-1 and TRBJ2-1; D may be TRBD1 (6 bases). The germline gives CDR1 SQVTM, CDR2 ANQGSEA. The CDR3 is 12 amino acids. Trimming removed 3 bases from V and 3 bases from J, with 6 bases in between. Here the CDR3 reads CSVDRGYNEQFF. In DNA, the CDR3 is TGCAGCGTTGACAGGGGCTACAATGAGCAGTTCTTC.